The 22 T cell receptor beta chains below were found in one sample sequenced in a study of blood T cell repertoires in COVID-19. The protocol was immunoSEQ multiplex PCR, while the TCRdb copy is restricted to in-frame clones and leaves out a portion. The data hold 85,000 to 90,000 clones, with about 82% observed a single time. Sequenced input: peripheral blood. The receptors were sampled from a human donor in a cohort sampled during active COVID-19.

The chain joins TRBV10-3 to TRBJ2-3; perhaps TRBD1 as D (5 bases). This CDR3 is 17 amino acids long. V lost 0 bases to trimming and J lost 2 bases, with 15 bases between them. CDR1 is ENHRY and CDR2 is SYGVKD in the germline V gene. The CDR3 coding sequence is TGTGCCATCAGTGAGTCGGCAGGGCCTCTAACCACAGATACGCAGTATTTT. Protein product: CAISESAGPLTTDTQYF.

This clone was picked up a small number of times. The V gene is TRBV4-1, the J gene TRBJ2-1, with 11 bases aligning to TRBD2. The CDR3 loop spans 15 amino acids. Germline V lookup: CDR1 MGHRA, CDR2 YSYEKL. J was trimmed by 7 bases and V by 5 bases; bases with no gene match: 7. CDR3: CASSETSGGWNEQFF. In DNA, the CDR3 is TGCGCCAGCAGCGAAACTAGCGGGGGCTGGAATGAGCAGTTCTTC.

The chain uses TRBV9 and TRBJ1-1; D not certain. The CDR3 is 12 residues long. V lost 3 bases to trimming and J lost 2 bases, with 5 bases between them. Germline CDR1 SGDLS, CDR2 YYNGEE. This chain's CDR3 is CASSAVNTEAFF. CDR3 sequence (DNA): TGTGCCAGCAGCGCGGTCAACACTGAAGCTTTCTTT.

V usage is TRBV6-2 or TRBV6-3 and J usage is TRBJ2-7; 10 bases map to TRBD2. V dropped 2 bases and J dropped 2; count of bases not matched to a gene: 3. CDR1 MNHEY and CDR2 SVGEGT come from the germline V gene. This CDR3 is 15 amino acids long. Here the CDR3 reads CASSYLAGVAYEQYF. CDR3 nucleotides: TGTGCCAGCAGTTACCTAGCGGGGGTAGCCTACGAGCAGTACTTC.

This clone was observed a few times. V gene TRBV9 combines with J gene TRBJ2-3; D not resolved. Between the trimmed V and J ends, which lost 3 bases and 6 bases, there was a span of 5 bases. This CDR3 has 11 amino acids. The V gene's germline CDR1 is SGDLS and CDR2 YYNGEE. The CDR3 protein is CASSAGDTQYF. In nucleotides, the CDR3 is TGTGCCAGCAGCGCCGGGGATACGCAGTATTTT.

This sequence joins TRBV29-1 and TRBJ2-6, with D maybe TRBD1 (5 bases). Trimming removed 4 bases from V and 2 bases from J, with 12 bases in between. There are 15 residues in the CDR3. Germline values: CDR1 SQVTM, CDR2 ANQGSEA. The CDR3 spells CSVGQMSTGANVLTF. The DNA of the CDR3 is TGCAGCGTTGGACAGATGAGCACTGGGGCCAACGTCCTGACTTTC.

The chain combines TRBV7-3 with TRBJ2-6; D may be TRBD1 (7 bases). Germline-derived CDR1 and CDR2 are SGHTA and FQGTGA. This CDR3 contains 21 residues. V lost 0 bases to trimming and J lost 0 bases, with 21 bases between them. CDR3 in DNA: TGTGCCAGCAGCTTAACCCTCAGGGGGGCGGTCACAAGCTCTGGGGCCAACGTCCTGACTTTC. Protein product: CASSLTLRGAVTSSGANVLTF. Variable domain in full (rest from reference TRBV7-3 and TRBJ2-6): GAGVSQTPSNKVTEKGKYVELRCDPISGHTALYWYRQSLGQGPEFLIYFQGTGAADDSGLPNDRFFAVRPEGSVSTLKIQRTERGDSAVYLCASSLTLRGAVTSSGANVLTFGAGSRLTVL.

The chain is built from TRBV27 and TRBJ2-5; weak D call: TRBD1 (6 bases). Per the germline V gene, CDR1 is MNHEY and CDR2 is SMNVEV (reference sequence). Trimming cost V 8 bases and J 7 bases, with 11 bases left between them. The CDR3 sequence is 11 residues long. The CDR3 here is CASSIGGTQYF. The CDR3 DNA follows: TGTGCCAGCTCCATAGGGGGGACCCAGTACTTC.

This clone came up a few times. The rearrangement links TRBV29-1 to TRBJ1-2; 8 bases are shared with TRBD1. The CDR3 length is 16 residues. Germline CDR1 is SQVTM and CDR2 is ANQGSEA. The junction had 19 bases not matched to a gene; V was cut back by 8 bases and J by 5 bases. CDR3 sequence reads: CSSTGGHMPDNYGYTF. CDR3 sequence (DNA): TGCAGCTCAACAGGGGGACACATGCCCGATAATTATGGCTACACCTTC. The entire variable domain, with the rest obtained from reference TRBV29-1 and TRBJ1-2, is as follows: SAVISQKPSRDICQRGTSLTIQCQVDSQVTMMFWYRQQPGQSLTLIATANQGSEATYESGFVIDKFPISRPNLTFSTLTVSNMSPEDSSIYLCSSTGGHMPDNYGYTFGSGTRLTVV.

J is TRBJ2-7 and V is TRBV10-3; possibly TRBD1 for D (6 bases). The germline V gene has CDR1 ENHRY and CDR2 SYGVKD. The CDR3 totals 12 residues. Between the trimmed V and J ends, which lost 6 bases and 4 bases, there was a span of 10 bases. Here the CDR3 DNA reads TGTGCCATCAGGGACAGCGAATACGAGCAGTACTTC. It yields the protein CAIRDSEYEQYF.

The V call is TRBV6-6, the J call TRBJ2-1; 13 bases line up with TRBD2. The germline gives CDR1 MNHNY, CDR2 SVGAGI (reference sequence). V shed 5 bases and J 4 bases; nucleotides not matched to a gene: 5. This CDR3 is 16 amino acids long. CDR3 bases: TGTGCCAGCAGTCGGACTAGCGGGGGCCCGTACAATGAGCAGTTCTTC. This translates into CASSRTSGGPYNEQFF.

The chain has TRBV7-9 and TRBJ1-2, with D hard to call. Trimming took 5 bases from V and 8 from J, leaving 18 bases between them. CDR1 SEHNR and CDR2 FQNEAQ come from the germline V gene (reference sequence). This CDR3 is 14 amino acids long. The CDR3 spells CASSPLSGRGGYTF. CDR3 DNA sequence: TGTGCCAGCAGCCCCCTCAGTGGGCGAGGGGGCTACACCTTC.

The chain carries TRBV19 and TRBJ1-2; D perhaps matches TRBD1 (5 bases). This CDR3 spans 11 amino acids. Germline V gene data show CDR1 as LNHDA and CDR2 as SQIVND (reference sequence). The V and J ends lost 4 bases and 6 bases respectively, with 6 bases between them. In nucleotides, the CDR3 is TGTGCCAGTAGTACGGGGGATGGCTACACCTTC. Its translation: CASSTGDGYTF.

The gene calls are TRBV19 and TRBJ2-3; D not resolved. Trimming stripped 3 bases from V and 1 base from J, with 8 bases between. In germline, CDR1 is LNHDA, CDR2 SQIVND (reference sequence). The CDR3 loop spans 14 amino acids. The CDR3 nucleotides read TGTGCCAGTAGTATCGGCCAGGGCACAGATACGCAGTATTTT. Its translation is CASSIGQGTDTQYF.

DNA for the CDR3: TGTGCCAGCAGCGGCCCGGGACAGGGTCTTGGCGAGCAGTACTTC. Protein sequence: CASSGPGQGLGEQYF. The chain recombines TRBV9 with TRBJ2-7; TRBD1 aligns across 9 bases. The CDR3 is made up of 15 amino acids. Looked up from germline, CDR1 is SGDLS and CDR2 is YYNGEE. The J segment lost 6 bases and the V segment lost 3 bases, leaving 10 bases of the junction unmatched.

The chain combines TRBV19 with TRBJ2-5, with 8 bases lining up with TRBD1. The CDR3 is 14 residues long. Germline loops: CDR1 LNHDA, CDR2 SQIVND (reference sequence). V was pared by 3 bases and J by 4 bases, with 4 bases of the junction left unmatched. The CDR3 protein is CASSIPGGAETQYF. The DNA of the CDR3 is TGTGCCAGTAGTATCCCAGGGGGCGCAGAGACCCAGTACTTC.

The chain recombines TRBV25-1 with TRBJ2-1, with D possibly matching TRBD1 (5 bases). V gave up 3 bases and J gave up 3 bases, with 12 bases separating them. The germline gives CDR1 MGHDK, CDR2 SYGVNS. The CDR3 runs 15 residues. CDR3 in DNA: TGTGCCAGCAGTGATGGGGCCCGCCGCTACAATGAGCAGTTCTTC. It codes for CASSDGARRYNEQFF.

The rearrangement joins TRBV7-9 to TRBJ2-1, with TRBD1 matching over 7 bases. This CDR3 is 15 amino acids long. V shed 5 bases and J 4 bases; nucleotides not matched to a gene: 8. Germline-derived CDR1 and CDR2 are SEHNR and FQNEAQ (reference sequence). This chain's CDR3 is CASSPPGQLYNEQFF. In DNA form, the CDR3 reads TGTGCCAGCAGCCCCCCGGGACAGCTGTACAATGAGCAGTTCTTC.

This clone has only a few counts. The chain has TRBV7-8 and TRBJ2-7; TRBD1 matches 7 bases. CDR3 length: 15 residues. The junction had 3 bases not matched to a gene; V was cut back by 1 base and J by 0 bases. Germline CDR1 reads SGHVS; CDR2 reads FQNEAQ. As DNA, the CDR3 is TGTGCCAGCAGCTTAGTAGGGGGCGCCTCCTACGAGCAGTACTTC. This encodes CASSLVGGASYEQYF.

The chain is built from TRBV3-1 (or the pseudogene TRBV3-2) and TRBJ1-3, with a possible D match to TRBD1 (5 bases). V lost 7 bases to trimming and J lost 0 bases, with 13 bases between them. CDR1 is LGHDT and CDR2 is YNNKEL in the germline V gene (reference sequence). This CDR3 has 15 amino acids. CDR3 bases: TGTGCCAGCACCCGGGGGGTAAGCTCTGGAAACACCATATATTTT. It encodes CASTRGVSSGNTIYF.

In its sample, this clone was seen once. The V gene is TRBV7-2, the J gene TRBJ2-5; 10 bases are shared with TRBD1. Germline lookup yields CDR1 SGHTA and CDR2 FQGNSA. V lost 5 bases to trimming and J lost 5 bases; unmatched junction nucleotides: 8. This CDR3 is 15 amino acids long. CDR3 sequence: CASSAPTGGAETQYF. The CDR3 DNA sequence: TGTGCCAGCAGCGCGCCGACAGGGGGCGCGGAGACCCAGTACTTC.

The genes are TRBV9 and TRBJ1-1; D is possibly TRBD1 (6 bases). Per the germline V gene, CDR1 is SGDLS and CDR2 is YYNGEE. Between the trimmed V and J ends, which lost 0 bases and 6 bases, there was a span of 12 bases. This CDR3 is 14 amino acids long. The CDR3 DNA reads TGTGCCAGCAGCGTAGTGCCAGGGGCTGCTGAAGCTTTCTTT. Protein product: CASSVVPGAAEAFF.